This note documents a single T cell receptor (beta chain) sequence. The sample is drawn from a study of blood T cell repertoires in COVID-19. Study-wide background: Sample material is recorded as cDNA or gDNA derived from T cells, B-cell-depleted T cells, or PBMCs.

Germline V gene sequence: CDR1 GTSNPN, CDR2 SVGIG (reference sequence). The ends lost 2 bases at V and 6 bases at J; junction bases unmatched: 10. This CDR3 region has 16 residues. Libraries were prepared by immunoSEQ multiplex PCR; TCRdb keeps only in-frame clonotypes and omits some of them. This sample yields some 250,000 clones, of which more than 65% are seen a single time; 4% to 5.5% belongs to the top ten. The TCR was taken from a man over 45 with active or convalescent COVID-19. Sequencing was done on a sample of peripheral blood. V and J are TRBV30 and TRBJ2-1, with 10 bases that match TRBD2. CDR3 sequence: CAWSTGLAVSGNEQFF. Here the CDR3 DNA reads TGTGCCTGGAGTACAGGACTAGCGGTTTCCGGCAATGAGCAGTTCTTC.